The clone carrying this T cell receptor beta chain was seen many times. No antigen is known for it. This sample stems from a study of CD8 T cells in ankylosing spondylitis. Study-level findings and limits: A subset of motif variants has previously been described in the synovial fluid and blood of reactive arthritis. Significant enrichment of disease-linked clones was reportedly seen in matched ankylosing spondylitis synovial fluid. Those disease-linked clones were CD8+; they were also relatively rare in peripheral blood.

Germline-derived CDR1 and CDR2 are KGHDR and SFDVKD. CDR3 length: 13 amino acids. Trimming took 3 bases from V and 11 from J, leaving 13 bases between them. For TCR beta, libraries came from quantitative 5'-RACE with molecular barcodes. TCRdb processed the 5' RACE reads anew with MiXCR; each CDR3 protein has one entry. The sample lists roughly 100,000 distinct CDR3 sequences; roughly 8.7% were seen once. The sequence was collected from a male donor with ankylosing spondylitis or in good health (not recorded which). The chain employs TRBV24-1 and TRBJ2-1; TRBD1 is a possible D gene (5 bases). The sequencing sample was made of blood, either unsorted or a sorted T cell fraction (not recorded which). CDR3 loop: CATSDPASDKQFF. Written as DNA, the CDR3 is TGTGCCACCAGTGATCCCGCCTCGGACAAGCAGTTCTTC.